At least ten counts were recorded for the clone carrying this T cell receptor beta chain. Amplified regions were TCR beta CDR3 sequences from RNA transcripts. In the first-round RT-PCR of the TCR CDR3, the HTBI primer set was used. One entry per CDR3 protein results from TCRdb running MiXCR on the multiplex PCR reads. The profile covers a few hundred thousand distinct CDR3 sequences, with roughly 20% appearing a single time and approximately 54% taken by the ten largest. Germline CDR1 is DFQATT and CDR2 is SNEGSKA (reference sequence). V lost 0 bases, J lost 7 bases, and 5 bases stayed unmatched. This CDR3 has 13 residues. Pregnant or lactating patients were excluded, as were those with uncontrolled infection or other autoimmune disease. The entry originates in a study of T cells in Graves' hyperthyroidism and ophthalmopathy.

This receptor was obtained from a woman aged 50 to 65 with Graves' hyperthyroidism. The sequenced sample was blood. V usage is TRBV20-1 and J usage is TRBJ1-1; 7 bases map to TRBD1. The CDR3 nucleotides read TGCAGTGCTAGAGACCTACAGGGGAATGAAGCTTTCTTT. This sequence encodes CSARDLQGNEAFF.